This T cell receptor beta chain derives from a study of T cell repertoires in cytomegalovirus infection (dated by TCRdb to between 2017 and 2020). General notes on the study: Donor HLA type was relevant to the analysis, because carriage of CMV infection together with the matching HLA type was indicated by public TCR beta signatures. Results and caveats for the whole study, not just this receptor: The ex vivo response was dominated by HLA-C-restricted CMV-specific TCR beta clonotypes, which also provided the single most frequent clonotype in two of eight donors. Carriers of CMV infection plus the relevant HLA type were discriminated by the cumulative frequency of public TCR beta family members in the study cohort and in an independent roughly 340-donor cohort.

This sample was sequenced with an Illumina HiSeq 1500. TCRdb redid the processing of the public reads, applying fastp at Q25 and MiXCR, and retained in-frame beta chains. Every CDR3 protein is listed once, alongside the most common genes and DNA of its rows. Present in this sample are nearly 450,000 distinct CDR3 sequences, roughly 30% of which were seen just once. Of the sample, approximately 15% is held by the ten largest clones. This clonotype was detected many times. Its antigen is not yet known. No base quality values were provided; no much bigger clone lies one nucleotide off. V lost 6 bases and J lost 9 bases, and the count of bases not matched to a germline gene is 9. The CDR3 numbers 15 residues from cysteine through phenylalanine. The CDR3 DNA has 45 bases and is translated from base 1. Based on the germline V gene, the CDR1 and CDR2 sequences are SGHTA and FQGNSA.

The chain is assembled from TRBV7-2 and TRBJ2-1, with TRBD1 matching 12 junction bases. Sample: PBMCs. The TCR was taken from a human donor in good health (CMV status not recorded). Some clones in this sample may be carry-over from other donors' samples. The nucleotide sequence reads TGTGCCAGCAGACCGGGACAGGGGGCGCGGGGTGAGCAGTTCTTC. It encodes CASRPGQGARGEQFF.